Presented here are 10 T cell receptor beta chains from one specimen sequenced in a study of CD8 T cells in Susac syndrome. RNA totalling about 0.45 to 1 ug underwent reverse transcription with random hexamers. TCRdb re-derived calls from the immunoSEQ multiplex PCR reads in MiXCR, one entry per CDR3 protein. In the table there are about 200,000 distinct CDR3 sequences, roughly 94% of which are singletons. The material sequenced was CD4+ T cells from PBMCs. These receptors all come from a human donor with multiple sclerosis.

This sequence joins TRBV12-3 or TRBV12-4 and TRBJ2-3, with 11 bases matching TRBD2. This CDR3 region has 14 residues. V gave up 5 bases and J gave up 7 bases; unmatched junction bases: 5. CDR3 nucleotide sequence: TGTGCCAGCAGTCTTAGCGGGGGGGCTCATACGCAGTATTTT. This encodes CASSLSGGAHTQYF.

This clonotype was found once. CDR3 amino acids: CASSQGLAGDEQYF. CDR3 bases: TGTGCCAGCAGCCAAGGACTAGCAGGCGACGAGCAGTACTTC. The chain combines TRBV3-1 with TRBJ2-7, with 7 bases matching TRBD2. The CDR3 is 14 residues long. Germline V gene lookup returns CDR1 LGHDT and CDR2 YNNKEL (reference sequence). Losses at the gene ends were 1 base for V and 5 bases for J; bases not matched to a gene: 5.

This chain links TRBV20-1 with TRBJ2-1; perhaps D is TRBD1 or TRBD2 (5 bases each). CDR1 is DFQATT and CDR2 is SNEGSKA in the germline V gene (reference sequence). CDR3 length: 16 amino acids. Trimming shortened V by 0 bases and J by 4 bases, and 16 bases separated the two germline ends. CDR3 nucleotide sequence: TGCAGTGCTAGAGATCCCTCTCTCGAGGGGTACAATGAGCAGTTCTTC. Translating gives CSARDPSLEGYNEQFF.

V gene TRBV15 combines with J gene TRBJ2-3; D is undetermined. The germline V gene has CDR1 LNHNV and CDR2 YYDKDF (reference sequence). The CDR3 is made up of 15 amino acids. The V end was cut by 2 bases, the J end by 4 bases, with 13 bases between. The CDR3 region is CATSRFSAISDTQYF. The CDR3 coding sequence is TGTGCCACCAGCAGATTTTCAGCCATCTCAGATACGCAGTATTTT.

The chain uses TRBV5-4 and TRBJ2-1, with 9 bases identical to TRBD2. This CDR3 contains 15 residues. The germline V gene has CDR1 SGHNT and CDR2 YYREEE (reference sequence). V was clipped by 4 bases and J by 3 bases; unmatched bases: 5. For the CDR3, the DNA is TGTGCCAGCAGCGGCGGGGGGGCCATCTACAATGAGCAGTTCTTC. Translated, it gives CASSGGGAIYNEQFF.

The rearrangement uses TRBV3-1 and TRBJ1-6; 7 nucleotides align to TRBD1. Germline CDR1 and CDR2: LGHDT and YNNKEL (reference sequence). Trimming removed 2 bases from V and 6 bases from J; junction bases left unmatched: 4. The CDR3 spans 15 residues. In DNA, the CDR3 is TGTGCCAGCAGCCAAACAGGGACAGTTAATTCACCCCTCCACTTT. Amino acids: CASSQTGTVNSPLHF. Full variable domain (outside the CDR3, taken from reference TRBV3-1 and TRBJ1-6): DTAVSQTPKYLVTQMGNDKSIKCEQNLGHDTMYWYKQDSKKFLKIMFSYNNKELIINETVPNRFSPKSPDKAHLNLHINSLELGDSAVYFCASSQTGTVNSPLHFGNGTRLTVT.

This rearrangement joins TRBV29-1 to TRBJ2-1; 14 nucleotides match TRBD2. The CDR3 spans 16 residues. V was pared by 6 bases and J by 0 bases, with 4 bases of the junction left unmatched. The germline gives CDR1 SQVTM, CDR2 ANQGSEA. CDR3 bases: TGCAGCGTCACCGGACTAGCGGGGGGCTCCTACAATGAGCAGTTCTTC. Its translation is CSVTGLAGGSYNEQFF.

The chain carries TRBV7-9 and TRBJ1-5; possible D gene TRBD1, 6 bases. Trimming took off 5 bases at V and 5 bases at J, with 10 bases between the two ends. This CDR3 comprises 13 residues. Germline V gives CDR1 SEHNR, CDR2 FQNEAQ (reference sequence). CDR3 sequence (DNA): TGTGCCAGCAGCCGGACAGCGGATCAGCCCCAGCATTTT. Its protein product is CASSRTADQPQHF.

This clonotype was picked up one time. V is TRBV5-4 and J is TRBJ1-1, with 7 positions matching TRBD1. The CDR3 totals 15 residues. The trim removed 4 bases at V and 3 bases at J, leaving 9 bases unmatched. Germline CDR1 is SGHNT and CDR2 is YYREEE (reference sequence). The CDR3 DNA sequence: TGTGCCAGCAGCATGGGGACAGCAGCTTACACTGAAGCTTTCTTT. It yields the protein CASSMGTAAYTEAFF.

The rearrangement links TRBV29-1 to TRBJ1-1; TRBD1 aligns across 7 bases. Germline values: CDR1 SQVTM, CDR2 ANQGSEA. This CDR3 region has 14 residues. Losses at the gene ends were 8 bases for V and 1 base for J; bases not matched to a gene: 10. CDR3 region: CSLKRTGKNTEAFF. The CDR3 bases are TGCAGCCTGAAAAGGACAGGAAAGAACACTGAAGCTTTCTTT.